Presented here are 28 T cell receptor beta chains from one specimen sequenced in a study of PD-1 blockade in classical Hodgkin lymphoma. Every patient was affected by relapse after autologous stem cell transplantation, while exposure to brentuximab vedotin was not uniform. Libraries were prepared by immunoSEQ multiplex PCR; TCRdb keeps only in-frame clonotypes and omits some of them. The data hold about 97,000 clones, with over 70% observed a single time. This specimen was peripheral blood mononuclear cells (PBMCs), taken at baseline. The receptors were gathered from a human donor with classical Hodgkin lymphoma.

This rearrangement joins TRBV28 to TRBJ2-5; TRBD2 matches at 7 bases. The CDR3 is 15 residues long. Germline lookup yields CDR1 MDHEN and CDR2 SYDVKM. J gave up 0 bases and V 4 bases, and 5 bases lay outside the gene matches. In DNA, the CDR3 is TGTGCCAGCAGTTACGAGGGAGGGGACCAAGAGACCCAGTACTTC. It encodes CASSYEGGDQETQYF. Complete variable domain (other parts from reference TRBV28 and TRBJ2-5): DVKVTQSSRYLVKRTGEKVFLECVQDMDHENMFWYRQDPGLGLRLIYFSYDVKMKEKGDIPEGYSVSREKKERFSLILESASTNQTSMYLCASSYEGGDQETQYFGPGTRLLVL.

This chain links TRBV10-3 with TRBJ1-5, with TRBD1 matching over 8 bases. The CDR3 is 15 amino acids. The ends lost 0 bases at V and 6 bases at J; junction bases unmatched: 4. Germline loops: CDR1 ENHRY, CDR2 SYGVKD. Written as DNA, the CDR3 is TGTGCCATCAGTGAGTCGCAGGGGGCGGGTCAGCCCCAGCATTTT. Translating gives CAISESQGAGQPQHF.

The chain carries TRBV5-1 and TRBJ1-2; a possible D gene is TRBD1 (5 bases). Per germline, CDR1 SGHRS and CDR2 YFSETQ. This CDR3 spans 14 amino acids. Trimming left V 0 bases short and J 4 bases short, with 10 bases between. The CDR3 loop reads CASSLDAGTYGYTF. The CDR3, as DNA: TGCGCCAGCAGCTTGGATGCAGGGACCTATGGCTACACCTTC.

The chain employs TRBV7-2 and TRBJ2-1, with D possibly being TRBD2 (5 bases). CDR3 length: 16 residues. Germline CDR1 reads SGHTA; CDR2 reads FQGNSA. V shed 0 bases and J shed 5 bases, with 14 bases lying between them. The CDR3 DNA reads as TGTGCCAGCAGCTTAGCGGTCGGGAATCGAGACAATGAGCAGTTCTTC. It is translated as CASSLAVGNRDNEQFF.

The chain uses TRBV6-6 and TRBJ2-3, with TRBD2 matching over 7 bases. This CDR3 region has 13 residues. V trimming: 5 bases; J trimming: 9 bases; junction bases outside the gene matches: 8. Germline V gives CDR1 MNHNY, CDR2 SVGAGI (reference sequence). The CDR3 spells CASSRSLASTQYF. The CDR3 region has the DNA TGTGCCAGCAGTCGCTCACTAGCGTCCACGCAGTATTTT.

The V and J genes are TRBV27 and TRBJ1-3; no reliable D call. Germline lookup yields CDR1 MNHEY and CDR2 SMNVEV (reference sequence). CDR3 length equals 17 residues. Trimming took 1 base from V and 0 from J, leaving 13 bases between them. The CDR3 DNA follows: TGTGCCAGCAGTTTATATAGGGAAAAGTCCTCTGGAAACACCATATATTTT. It specifies CASSLYREKSSGNTIYF.

The gene calls are TRBV2 and TRBJ2-7; D is uncertain. This CDR3 has 15 amino acids. Looked up from germline, CDR1 is SNHLY and CDR2 is FYNNEI. The V gene lost 3 bases and the J gene lost 0 bases, with 12 bases spanning the gap. CDR3 region: CASSEGPSYSYEQYF. As DNA, the CDR3 is TGTGCCAGCAGTGAGGGCCCATCCTACTCCTACGAGCAGTACTTC.

The chain recombines TRBV5-8 with TRBJ1-1; no clear D. The CDR3 extends over 13 amino acids. V shed 6 bases and J shed 1 base, with 10 bases lying between them. The germline gives CDR1 SGHTS, CDR2 YDEGEE. CDR3 amino acids: CASKFVRNTEAFF. The CDR3 DNA follows: TGTGCCAGCAAATTTGTCAGGAACACTGAAGCTTTCTTT. Looking up the rest from reference TRBV5-8 and TRBJ1-1 gives the full variable domain: EAGVTQSPTHLIKTRGQQATLRCSPISGHTSVYWYQQALGLGLQFLLWYDEGEERNRGNFPPRFSGRQFPNYSSELNVNALELEDSALYLCASKFVRNTEAFFGQGTRLTVV.

The V and J genes are TRBV7-9 and TRBJ2-1; 9 positions agree with TRBD2. Germline values: CDR1 SEHNR, CDR2 FQNEAQ (reference sequence). Trimming removed 6 bases from V and 7 bases from J; junction bases left unmatched: 13. The CDR3 is made up of 16 amino acids. DNA for the CDR3: TGTGCCAGCAGTTCCATAGCGGGAGAGGTAGGAAATGAGCAGTTCTTC. It codes for CASSSIAGEVGNEQFF.

CDR3 DNA: TGTGCCAGCACCCTCGACGGGTCTGGTACATACAATGAGCAGTTCTTC. Protein: CASTLDGSGTYNEQFF. V gene TRBV5-4 combines with J gene TRBJ2-1; no definite D call. CDR3 size: 16 residues. V dropped 6 bases and J dropped 4 bases, with 20 bases sitting between them. From germline, CDR1 is SGHNT and CDR2 YYREEE (reference sequence).

In this sample, this clone turned up a few times. V usage is TRBV2 and J usage is TRBJ2-2; D not resolved. The germline V and J ends were trimmed by 5 bases and 7 bases, with 5 bases remaining between them. Looked up from germline, CDR1 is SNHLY and CDR2 is FYNNEI. The CDR3 length is 11 residues. CDR3 nucleotides: TGTGCCAGCAGTCCTTACGGGGAGCTGTTTTTT. This translates into CASSPYGELFF.

This clone turned up a few times. This chain connects TRBV19 to TRBJ2-5, with D possibly TRBD2 on 5 matching bases. The CDR3 runs 13 residues. Germline V CDR1 and CDR2: LNHDA, SQIVND (reference sequence). V was trimmed by 5 bases and J by 1 base, leaving 8 bases between them. CDR3 in DNA: TGTGCCAGTAGTGAGGGCCGCCAAGAGACCCAGTACTTC. As protein: CASSEGRQETQYF.

The rearrangement joins TRBV5-1 to TRBJ1-2; the D gene is possibly TRBD1 (6 bases). V lost 0 bases to trimming and J lost 4 bases, with 13 bases between them. CDR3 size: 15 residues. Germline CDR1 SGHRS, CDR2 YFSETQ. Here the CDR3 reads CASSLDGGGGYGYTF. The CDR3 DNA sequence: TGCGCCAGCAGCTTGGACGGGGGCGGTGGCTATGGCTACACCTTC. The complete variable domain, with remaining parts taken from reference TRBV5-1 and TRBJ1-2, reads KAGVTQTPRYLIKTRGQQVTLSCSPISGHRSVSWYQQTPGQGLQFLFEYFSETQRNKGNFPGRFSGRQFSNSRSEMNVSTLELGDSALYLCASSLDGGGGYGYTFGSGTRLTVV.

J is TRBJ2-5 and V is TRBV14; possibly TRBD1 or TRBD2 for D (5 bases each). From germline, CDR1 is SGHDN and CDR2 FVKESK. The CDR3 sequence is 14 residues long. V gave up 5 bases and J gave up 4 bases, with 14 bases separating them. In DNA, the CDR3 is TGTGCCAGCAGCACCCTCGAGGGGCCAGAGACCCAGTACTTC. Translating it yields CASSTLEGPETQYF.

This chain uses TRBV9 with TRBJ2-2; D uncertain. V was clipped by 4 bases and J by 3 bases, with 19 bases between them. CDR1 and CDR2 from the germline V gene are SGDLS and YYNGEE. The CDR3 is 17 residues long. The CDR3 is CASSPRVGVGYTGELFF. The CDR3 region has the DNA TGTGCCAGCAGCCCCCGGGTCGGAGTGGGGTACACCGGGGAGCTGTTTTTT.

This clone was seen a few times. This rearrangement joins TRBV6-4 to TRBJ1-2; 8 nucleotides agree with TRBD1. The CDR3 extends over 14 amino acids. The V gene's germline CDR1 is MRHNA and CDR2 SNTAGT. The trim removed 0 bases at V and 8 bases at J, leaving 5 bases unmatched. CDR3 loop: CASSDSRGLRGYTF. CDR3 nucleotide sequence: TGTGCCAGCAGTGACTCCAGGGGGCTGCGGGGCTACACCTTC.

V is TRBV7-6 and J is TRBJ2-2; the D is unclear. The CDR3 runs 17 residues. V lost 2 bases, J lost 8 bases, and 21 bases lay in between. The germline CDR1 and CDR2 sequences are SGHVS and FNYEAQ. CDR3 sequence reads: CASSLYSSLKMAGELFF. CDR3 coding DNA: TGTGCCAGCAGCTTATACTCGTCTCTTAAAATGGCAGGGGAGCTGTTTTTT.

The chain is built from TRBV2 and TRBJ1-2; 7 bases fit TRBD1. Germline V CDR1 and CDR2: SNHLY, FYNNEI. There are 14 residues in the CDR3. V was clipped by 8 bases and J by 4 bases; unmatched bases: 10. The CDR3 DNA is TGTGCCAGCGACAGGGAAGCAGCTTCCTATGGCTACACCTTC. This sequence encodes CASDREAASYGYTF.

CDR3: CASSRGRGEDTEAFF. CDR3 nucleotides: TGTGCCAGTAGCAGGGGGAGGGGAGAAGACACTGAAGCTTTCTTT. This chain joins TRBV19 and TRBJ1-1, with 7 bases that match TRBD1. Trimming removed 6 bases from V and 3 bases from J; junction bases left unmatched: 10. In germline, CDR1 is LNHDA, CDR2 SQIVND (reference sequence). This CDR3 spans 15 amino acids.

The V gene is TRBV28, the J gene TRBJ2-7, with 13 bases aligning to TRBD2. Looked up from germline, CDR1 is MDHEN and CDR2 is SYDVKM. The J segment lost 2 bases and the V segment lost 4 bases, leaving 5 bases of the junction unmatched. The CDR3 has 16 amino acids. The CDR3 here is CASSSAGTSGTYEQYF. Here the CDR3 DNA reads TGTGCCAGCAGTTCAGCCGGGACTAGCGGGACCTACGAGCAGTACTTC.

This chain uses TRBV21-1 with TRBJ2-7; the table's D call of TRBD1 was not tested on the DNA. TRBV21-1 is assigned pseudogene status. This CDR3 comprises 17 residues. CDR3 loop: CASSKARRQGWPYEQYF. CDR3 in DNA: TGTGCCAGCAGCAAAGCGCGACGGCAGGGGTGGCCCTACGAGCAGTACTTC.

V gene TRBV20-1 combines with J gene TRBJ2-5; 7 positions match TRBD2. The CDR3 is 11 amino acids. V lost 8 bases to trimming and J lost 4 bases; unmatched junction nucleotides: 4. Per germline, CDR1 DFQATT and CDR2 SNEGSKA (reference sequence). The CDR3 DNA reads as TGCAGTCCGCGGGAGTCAGAGACCCAGTACTTC. Translating it yields CSPRESETQYF.

The J gene is TRBJ1-3, the V gene TRBV6-1; a weak D match, TRBD1 (5 bases). Germline loops: CDR1 MNHNS, CDR2 SASEGT. The CDR3 loop spans 14 amino acids. Trimming stripped 4 bases from V and 3 bases from J, with 10 bases between. CDR3 DNA: TGTGCCAGCAGTGGGGGGACCGTTGGAAACACCATATATTTT. Its protein product is CASSGGTVGNTIYF.

This clone was seen more than once but under ten times. This sequence joins TRBV19 and TRBJ1-1; D remains unclear. V was shortened by 2 bases and J by 3 bases, with 4 bases between the two germline ends. The germline gives CDR1 LNHDA, CDR2 SQIVND (reference sequence). CDR3 length: 12 residues. The CDR3 bases are TGTGCCAGTAGTATATCTTACACTGAAGCTTTCTTT. Amino acids: CASSISYTEAFF.

This rearrangement joins TRBV6-1 to TRBJ2-2; D is unclear. CDR1 is MNHNS and CDR2 is SASEGT in the germline V gene. This CDR3 contains 14 residues. Trimming took off 4 bases at V and 2 bases at J, with 8 bases between the two ends. The CDR3 nucleotides read TGTGCCAGCAGTGCCCGCGGAAACACCGGGGAGCTGTTTTTT. This translates into CASSARGNTGELFF.

The chain links TRBV19 to TRBJ2-2; 7 nucleotides align to TRBD2. V dropped 2 bases and J dropped 6; count of bases not matched to a gene: 3. This CDR3 comprises 14 residues. Germline V lookup: CDR1 LNHDA, CDR2 SQIVND (reference sequence). DNA for the CDR3: TGTGCCAGTAGTATAAGTGGGGGGGCCGGGGAGCTGTTTTTT. This codes for CASSISGGAGELFF.

The chain combines TRBV10-3 with TRBJ1-1; tentative D call: TRBD1 (5 bases). This CDR3 has 13 amino acids. Germline CDR1 ENHRY, CDR2 SYGVKD. V lost 8 bases, J lost 1 base, and 11 bases lay in between. The CDR3 DNA reads as TGTGCCATCGGCAAGGGGCAGAACACTGAAGCTTTCTTT. Translation gives CAIGKGQNTEAFF.

The V call is TRBV10-3, the J call TRBJ2-3, with D perhaps TRBD2 (5 bases). The ends were cut back, 8 bases at V and 2 bases at J, with 11 bases in the middle. Looked up from germline, CDR1 is ENHRY and CDR2 is SYGVKD. The CDR3 consists of 13 residues. CDR3 amino acids: CAIRASPTDTQYF. CDR3 nucleotides: TGTGCCATCCGGGCTAGCCCCACAGATACGCAGTATTTT.